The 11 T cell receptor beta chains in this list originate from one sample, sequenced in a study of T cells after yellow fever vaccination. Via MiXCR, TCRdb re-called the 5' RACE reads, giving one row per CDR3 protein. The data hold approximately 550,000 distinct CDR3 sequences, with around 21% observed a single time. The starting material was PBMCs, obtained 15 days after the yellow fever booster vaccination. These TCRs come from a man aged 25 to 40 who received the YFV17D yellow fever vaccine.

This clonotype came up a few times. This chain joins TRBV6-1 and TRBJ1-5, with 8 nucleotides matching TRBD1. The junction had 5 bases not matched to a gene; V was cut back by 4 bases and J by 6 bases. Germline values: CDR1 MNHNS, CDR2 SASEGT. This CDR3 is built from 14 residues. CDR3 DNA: TGTGCCAGCAGTGGTCAGGGGGCGGTTCAGCCCCAGCATTTT. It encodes CASSGQGAVQPQHF.

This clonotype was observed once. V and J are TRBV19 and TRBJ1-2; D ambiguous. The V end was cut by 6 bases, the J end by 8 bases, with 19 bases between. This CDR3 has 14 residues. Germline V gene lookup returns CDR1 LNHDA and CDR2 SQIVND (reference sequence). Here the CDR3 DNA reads TGTGCCAGTAGCCCGGTCAACAGCCACGGGGGCTACACCTTC. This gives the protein CASSPVNSHGGYTF.

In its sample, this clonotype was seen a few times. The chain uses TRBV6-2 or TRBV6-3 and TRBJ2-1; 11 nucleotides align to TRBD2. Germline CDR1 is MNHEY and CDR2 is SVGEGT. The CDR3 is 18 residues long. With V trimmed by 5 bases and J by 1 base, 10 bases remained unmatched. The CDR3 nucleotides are TGTGCCAGCAGTAAACGGACTAGCGGGCCAGTGTCCTACAATGAGCAGTTCTTC. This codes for CASSKRTSGPVSYNEQFF.

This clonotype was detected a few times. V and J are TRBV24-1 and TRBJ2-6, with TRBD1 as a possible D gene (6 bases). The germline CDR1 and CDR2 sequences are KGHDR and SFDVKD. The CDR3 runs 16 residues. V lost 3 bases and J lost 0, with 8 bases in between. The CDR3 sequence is CATSDGTSSGANVLTF. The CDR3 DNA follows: TGTGCCACCAGTGATGGGACATCCTCTGGGGCCAACGTCCTGACTTTC.

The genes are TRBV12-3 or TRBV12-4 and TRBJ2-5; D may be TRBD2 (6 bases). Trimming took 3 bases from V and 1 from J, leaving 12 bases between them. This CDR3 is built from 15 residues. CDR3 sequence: CASSFGGQGQETQYF. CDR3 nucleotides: TGTGCCAGCAGTTTCGGAGGGCAGGGCCAAGAGACCCAGTACTTC.

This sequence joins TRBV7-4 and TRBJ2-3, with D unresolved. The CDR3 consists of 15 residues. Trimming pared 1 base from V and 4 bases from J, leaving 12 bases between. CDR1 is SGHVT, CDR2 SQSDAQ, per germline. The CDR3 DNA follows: TGTGCCAGCAGCTTAGGGACCCACAGCCCAGATACGCAGTATTTT. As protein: CASSLGTHSPDTQYF.

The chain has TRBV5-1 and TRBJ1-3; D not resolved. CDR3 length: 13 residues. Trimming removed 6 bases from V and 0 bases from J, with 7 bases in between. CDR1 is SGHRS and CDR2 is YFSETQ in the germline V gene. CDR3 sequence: CASTADSGNTIYF. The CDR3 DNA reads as TGCGCCAGCACAGCCGACTCTGGAAACACCATATATTTT.

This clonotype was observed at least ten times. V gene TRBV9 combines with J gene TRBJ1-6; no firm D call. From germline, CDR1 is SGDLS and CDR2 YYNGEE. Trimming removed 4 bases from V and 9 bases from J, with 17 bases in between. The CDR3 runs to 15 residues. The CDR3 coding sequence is TGTGCCAGCAGCCCAGATGTCCCGGCGGGTTCACCCCTCCACTTT. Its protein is CASSPDVPAGSPLHF.

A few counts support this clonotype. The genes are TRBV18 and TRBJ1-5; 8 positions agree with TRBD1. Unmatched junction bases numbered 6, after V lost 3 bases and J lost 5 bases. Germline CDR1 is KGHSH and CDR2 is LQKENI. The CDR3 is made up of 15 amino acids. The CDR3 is CASSPFQTGDQPQHF. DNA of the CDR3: TGTGCCAGCTCACCTTTCCAGACAGGGGATCAGCCCCAGCATTTT.

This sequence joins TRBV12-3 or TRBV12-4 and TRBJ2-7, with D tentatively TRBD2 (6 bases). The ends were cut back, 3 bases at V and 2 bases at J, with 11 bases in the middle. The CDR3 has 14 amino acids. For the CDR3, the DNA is TGTGCCAGCAGTTTGATCGGGAGCCCCTACGAGCAGTACTTC. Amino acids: CASSLIGSPYEQYF.

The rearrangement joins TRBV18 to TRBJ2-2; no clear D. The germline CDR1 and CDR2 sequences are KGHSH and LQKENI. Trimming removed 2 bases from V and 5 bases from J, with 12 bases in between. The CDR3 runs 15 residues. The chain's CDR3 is CASSPSWGPTGELFF. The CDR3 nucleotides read TGTGCCAGCTCACCAAGCTGGGGTCCAACCGGGGAGCTGTTTTTT.